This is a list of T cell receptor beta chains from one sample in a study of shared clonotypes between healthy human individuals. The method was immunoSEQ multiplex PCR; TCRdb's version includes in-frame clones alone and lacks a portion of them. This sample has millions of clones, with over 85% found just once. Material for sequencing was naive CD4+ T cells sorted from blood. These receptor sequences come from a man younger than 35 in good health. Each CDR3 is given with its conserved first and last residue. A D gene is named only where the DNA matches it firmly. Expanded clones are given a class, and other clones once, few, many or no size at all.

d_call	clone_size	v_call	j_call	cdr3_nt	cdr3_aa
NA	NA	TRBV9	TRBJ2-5	TGTGCCAGCAGCCCTCGAACCGGGACATTCCCTCAAGAGACCCAGTACTTC	CASSPRTGTFPQETQYF
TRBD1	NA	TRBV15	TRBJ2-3	TGTGCCACCAGCTCCGGGACAGCCTTCACAGATACGCAGTATTTT	CATSSGTAFTDTQYF
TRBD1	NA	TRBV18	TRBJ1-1	TGTGCCAGCTCTCCACAGGGGGACACTGAAGCTTTCTTT	CASSPQGDTEAFF
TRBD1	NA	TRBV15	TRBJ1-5	TGTGCCACCAGCAGAGTCACAGGGGGCTCCAATCAGCCCCAGCATTTT	CATSRVTGGSNQPQHF
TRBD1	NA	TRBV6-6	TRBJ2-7	TGTGCCAGCATCGGACAGGGCACCCCGTTCGAGCAGTACTTC	CASIGQGTPFEQYF
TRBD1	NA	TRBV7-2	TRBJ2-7	TGTGCCAGCAGCATCACATCCGGGACAGGTCTCAGGAGCTCCTACGAGCAGTACTTC	CASSITSGTGLRSSYEQYF
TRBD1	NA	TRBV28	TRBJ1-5	TGTGCCACCACAGGGACAGCCGCCCTCCCCCTAAATCAGCCCCAGCATTTT	CATTGTAALPLNQPQHF
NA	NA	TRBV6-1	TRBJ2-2	TGTGCCAGCAGTGTAAAGGAGTACACCGGGGAGCTGTTTTTT	CASSVKEYTGELFF
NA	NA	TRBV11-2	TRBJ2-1	TGTGCCAGCAGTTTAATAGCGGTCCCTTACAATGAGCAGTTCTTC	CASSLIAVPYNEQFF
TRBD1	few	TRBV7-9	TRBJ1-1	TGTGCCAGCAGCTCCAGGGGGAGGAACACTGAAGCTTTCTTT	CASSSRGRNTEAFF
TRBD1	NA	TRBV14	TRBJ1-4	TGTGCCAGCAGTCAGACAGGGGGCTTGGGGGAAAAACTGTTTTTT	CASSQTGGLGEKLFF
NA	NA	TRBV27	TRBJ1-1	TGTGCCAGCAGACTAACAGAGAACACTGAAGCTTTCTTT	CASRLTENTEAFF
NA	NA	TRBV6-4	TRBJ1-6	TGTGCCAGCAGTGATATACCCCTCCACTTT	CASSDIPLHF
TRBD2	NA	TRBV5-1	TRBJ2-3	TGCGCCAGCAGCACGGGACTAGCGGGAGTCGGAGATACGCAGTATTTT	CASSTGLAGVGDTQYF
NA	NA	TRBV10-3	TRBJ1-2	TGTGCCATCAGTGAGTCTCAGGGTTATGGCTACACCTTC	CAISESQGYGYTF
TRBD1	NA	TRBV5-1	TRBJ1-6	TGCGCCAGCAGCTCACAGGGGGGAGAGTCACCCCTCCACTTT	CASSSQGGESPLHF
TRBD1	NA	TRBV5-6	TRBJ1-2	TGTGCCAGCAGAGGGACAGGGGAAAGGTATGGCTACACCTTC	CASRGTGERYGYTF
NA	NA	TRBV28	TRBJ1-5	TGTGCCAGCAGTTTTCGGTGGGATCAGCCCCAGCATTTT	CASSFRWDQPQHF
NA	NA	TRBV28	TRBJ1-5	TGTGCCACCTACGCAGTGAACAATCAGCCCCAGCATTTT	CATYAVNNQPQHF
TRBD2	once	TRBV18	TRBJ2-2	TGTGCCAGCTCACCAGCAGCGGGAGTGGCCGGGGAGCTGTTTTTT	CASSPAAGVAGELFF
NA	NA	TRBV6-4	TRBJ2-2	TGTGCCAGCAGTTTGGACAGTTACACCGGGGAGCTGTTTTTT	CASSLDSYTGELFF
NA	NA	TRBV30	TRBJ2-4	TGTGCCACAAACCCCCGTGGGGGTTCTAACATTCAGTACTTC	CATNPRGGSNIQYF
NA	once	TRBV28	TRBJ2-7	TGTGCCAGCAGCCTACCTCAGGGGTACGAGCAGTACTTC	CASSLPQGYEQYF